One sample yielded the 10 T cell receptor beta chains listed below, sequenced in a study. TCRdb fed the RT-PCR reads into MiXCR, producing one record per CDR3 protein. The sample yields hundreds of thousands of distinct CDR3 sequences, 12% to 15% seen once. The sample consisted of memory CD4+ T cells from blood. The receptors stem from a female donor in good health, serving as a healthy control.

The chain links TRBV6-1 to TRBJ1-4; tentatively, D is TRBD1 (5 bases). Germline CDR1 is MNHNS and CDR2 is SASEGT. The germline V and J ends were trimmed by 4 bases and 8 bases, with 11 bases remaining between them. The CDR3 contains 13 residues. CDR3 residues: CASSVGVREKLFF. The CDR3 DNA reads TGTGCCAGCAGTGTGGGGGTTCGAGAAAAACTGTTTTTT.

This clonotype was picked up one time. This chain uses TRBV16 with TRBJ2-2; a possible D gene is TRBD2 (5 bases). CDR3 size: 16 residues. The germline V and J ends were trimmed by 3 bases and 1 base, with 12 bases remaining between them. CDR1 is KGHSY and CDR2 is FQNENV in the germline V gene. The CDR3 sequence: CASSQEGRGNTGELFF. CDR3 coding DNA: TGTGCCAGCAGCCAGGAAGGACGGGGGAACACCGGGGAGCTGTTTTTT.

About this clonotype: A much larger clonotype is one base distant, so this may be a read error. V gene TRBV10-3 combines with J gene TRBJ2-1; D not certain. The CDR3 runs 13 residues. Germline CDR1 reads ENHRY; CDR2 reads SYGVKD. V was trimmed by 8 bases and J by 6 bases, leaving 14 bases between them. The DNA for the CDR3 is TGTGCCATCTCCTGGCCCCATGGCAATGAGCAGTTCTTC. Protein sequence: CAISWPHGNEQFF.

This clonotype was seen more than once but under ten times. At one end, the junction sequence differs from germline, possibly due to a read error. The chain couples TRBV12-3 or TRBV12-4 to TRBJ2-1; maybe TRBD2 (5 bases). The CDR3 totals 15 residues. CDR3 bases: TGTGCCGGCAGCCGTGGGAGCCCAGATTACAATGAGCAGTTCTTC. Translating gives CAGSRGSPDYNEQFF.

This clonotype was seen many times. The CDR3 DNA reads TGTGCCAGCAGTGACCCCGACCCCAGGGGGACACCCTCCTACGAGCAGTACTTC. Its translation is CASSDPDPRGTPSYEQYF. V and J are TRBV6-4 and TRBJ2-7; 7 positions agree with TRBD1. The V segment lost 2 bases and the J segment 0 bases; nucleotides outside the gene matches: 13. The CDR3 totals 18 residues. Germline CDR1 is MRHNA and CDR2 is SNTAGT.

This clonotype appeared a few times. The rearrangement joins TRBV27 to TRBJ2-2; D is possibly TRBD2 (5 bases). The CDR3 runs to 13 residues. The germline V gene encodes CDR1 MNHEY and CDR2 SMNVEV (reference sequence). Trimming removed 4 bases from V and 9 bases from J, with 12 bases in between. The CDR3 nucleotides read TGTGCCAGCAGTTCGCGGGCCCTAAGGGAGCTGTTTTTT. It translates to CASSSRALRELFF.

The genes are TRBV7-3 and TRBJ2-1; 7 positions match TRBD1. V was clipped by 5 bases and J by 7 bases; unmatched bases: 11. Germline V gene sequence: CDR1 SGHTA, CDR2 FQGTGA. The CDR3 has 15 amino acids. CDR3 amino acids: CASSPARTGFNEQFF. In nucleotides, the CDR3 is TGTGCCAGCAGCCCAGCACGGACAGGTTTTAATGAGCAGTTCTTC.

J is TRBJ2-3 and V is TRBV7-9, with 13 nucleotides matching TRBD2. Losses at the gene ends were 5 bases for V and 5 bases for J; bases not matched to a gene: 7. From germline, CDR1 is SEHNR and CDR2 FQNEAQ (reference sequence). The CDR3 runs to 16 residues. The CDR3 region is CASSTGLAGDVDTQYF. The CDR3 nucleotides read TGTGCCAGCAGCACAGGACTAGCGGGAGACGTAGATACGCAGTATTTT.

The genes are TRBV7-3 and TRBJ1-1, with D perhaps matching TRBD1 (5 bases). Germline values: CDR1 SGHTA, CDR2 FQGTGA. This CDR3 contains 13 residues. The germline V and J ends were trimmed by 1 base and 8 bases, with 11 bases remaining between them. The DNA for the CDR3 is TGTGCCAGCAGCTTAAATCGGGGCAGGGAAGCTTTCTTT. Protein product: CASSLNRGREAFF.

J is TRBJ1-5 and V is TRBV19, with 9 bases that match TRBD1. Germline values: CDR1 LNHDA, CDR2 SQIVND (reference sequence). J lost 5 bases, V lost 7 bases, and 3 bases had no gene match. The CDR3 has 13 amino acids. CDR3 coding DNA: TGTGCCAGTAATGGACAGGGGTATCAGCCCCAGCATTTT. Protein: CASNGQGYQPQHF.